These 27 T cell receptor beta chains were all obtained from the same sample, sequenced in a study of blood T cell repertoires in COVID-19. Clones were read by immunoSEQ multiplex PCR, and TCRdb kept only the in-frame ones, dropping some. This sample yields 340,000 or so clones, of which approximately 83% are seen a single time; 4% to 5.5% belongs to the top ten. Sequencing used PBMCs or T cells enriched from blood (not recorded which). Receptors originate from a woman aged 40-49 years with acute COVID-19.

In its sample, this clone was seen a few times. The genes are TRBV4-1 and TRBJ1-5; a weak D match, TRBD1 (5 bases). The CDR3 totals 16 residues. Trimming pared 2 bases from V and 1 base from J, leaving 12 bases between. In germline, CDR1 is MGHRA, CDR2 YSYEKL. This CDR3 is CASSQRGERSNQPQHF. The CDR3 region has the DNA TGCGCCAGCAGCCAACGGGGGGAGAGGAGCAATCAGCCCCAGCATTTT.

The J gene is TRBJ1-2, the V gene TRBV28, with D maybe TRBD1 (6 bases). Between the trimmed V and J ends, which lost 5 bases and 2 bases, there was a span of 12 bases. This CDR3 is built from 14 residues. CDR1 is MDHEN and CDR2 is SYDVKM in the germline V gene. This chain's CDR3 is CASSTRGGNYGYTF. The CDR3 nucleotides are TGTGCCAGCAGTACAAGGGGGGGGAACTATGGCTACACCTTC.

Turning to this clone: Other DNA sequences in this specimen translate into the identical CDR3. The J gene is TRBJ2-3, the V gene TRBV27, with unresolved D. Per the germline V gene, CDR1 is MNHEY and CDR2 is SMNVEV (reference sequence). Trimming removed 3 bases at V and 1 base at J, with 5 bases between. This CDR3 region has 13 residues. The CDR3 loop is CASSFRGTDTQYF. CDR3 sequence (DNA): TGTGCCAGCAGTTTTCGGGGCACAGATACGCAGTATTTT.

This chain joins TRBV5-8 and TRBJ1-2; D is unresolved. The CDR3 runs 11 residues. V was shortened by 1 base and J by 8 bases, with 6 bases between the two germline ends. From germline, CDR1 is SGHTS and CDR2 YDEGEE. CDR3 loop: CASSLPGGYTF. The CDR3 coding sequence is TGTGCCAGCAGCTTGCCGGGAGGCTACACCTTC.

This clone appeared a few times. This rearrangement joins TRBV4-1 to TRBJ2-1; TRBD1 agrees at 10 bases. The CDR3 has 15 residues. The ends lost 4 bases at V and 7 bases at J; junction bases unmatched: 7. Germline-derived CDR1 and CDR2 are MGHRA and YSYEKL. CDR3 region: CASSLSGQGSNEQFF. The CDR3 DNA reads as TGCGCCAGCAGCCTTTCGGGACAGGGGAGTAATGAGCAGTTCTTC.

This sequence joins TRBV12-3 or TRBV12-4 and TRBJ1-5; D gene uncertain. The V end was cut by 5 bases, the J end by 11 bases, with 10 bases between. CDR3 length: 11 residues. As DNA, the CDR3 is TGTGCCAGCAGTGTATCTGTGTCCCAGCATTTT. Encoded protein: CASSVSVSQHF.

V gene TRBV18 combines with J gene TRBJ1-3, with no clear D. The CDR3 spans 16 residues. In germline, CDR1 is KGHSH, CDR2 LQKENI. Trimming cost V 4 bases and J 1 base, with 14 bases left between them. The CDR3 reads CASSRGGSGSGNTIYF. In nucleotides, the CDR3 is TGTGCCAGCTCACGAGGTGGGTCGGGATCTGGAAACACCATATATTTT.

The rearrangement uses TRBV5-4 and TRBJ2-3; D not certain. Per germline, CDR1 SGHNT and CDR2 YYREEE (reference sequence). V gave up 0 bases and J gave up 1 base, with 9 bases separating them. This CDR3 region has 15 residues. The CDR3 nucleotides are TGTGCCAGCAGCTTGGCCTTAGCTGGCACAGATACGCAGTATTTT. Translation: CASSLALAGTDTQYF.

The chain is built from TRBV5-1 and TRBJ1-5; D is ambiguous. V lost 2 bases and J lost 2, with 11 bases in between. Germline V gives CDR1 SGHRS, CDR2 YFSETQ. The CDR3 loop spans 15 amino acids. The CDR3 spells CASSLSSGGNQPQHF. The CDR3 DNA follows: TGCGCCAGCAGCTTATCATCGGGTGGCAATCAGCCCCAGCATTTT.

The chain recombines TRBV3-1 (or the pseudogene TRBV3-2) with TRBJ2-1; 7 bases match TRBD1. The trim removed 9 bases at V and 2 bases at J, leaving 10 bases unmatched. Per the germline V gene, CDR1 is LGHDT and CDR2 is YNNKEL (reference sequence). The length of the CDR3 is 15 residues. The CDR3 region has the DNA TGTGCCAGTAGCAACCGACAGGGCACCTACAATGAGCAGTTCTTC. Protein: CASSNRQGTYNEQFF.

The rearrangement uses TRBV6-5 and TRBJ1-4, with D tentatively TRBD1 (6 bases). V lost 2 bases to trimming and J lost 5 bases, with 15 bases between them. CDR1 is MNHEY and CDR2 is SVGAGI in the germline V gene. This CDR3 comprises 16 residues. The CDR3 bases are TGTGCCAGCAGTTACGGGTTAGGGCAGGGGAATGAAAAACTGTTTTTT. Protein: CASSYGLGQGNEKLFF.

The genes are TRBV27 and TRBJ1-2; TRBD1 aligns across 9 bases. V shed 5 bases, J shed 5 bases, and the junction held 9 bases outside the gene matches. Germline CDR1 is MNHEY and CDR2 is SMNVEV (reference sequence). The CDR3 is 15 amino acids. The CDR3 region has the DNA TGTGCCAGCAGTCCCCGGACAGGGGAGATTTATGGCTACACCTTC. Encoded protein: CASSPRTGEIYGYTF.

V is TRBV13 and J is TRBJ1-2; perhaps TRBD1 as D (5 bases). With 2 bases removed from V and 4 bases from J, the gap between germline ends came to 8 bases. Germline loops: CDR1 PRHDT, CDR2 FYEKMQ (reference sequence). The CDR3 has 13 amino acids. In DNA form, the CDR3 reads TGTGCCAGCAGCTTACTTAGGGGCTATGGCTACACCTTC. This sequence encodes CASSLLRGYGYTF.

The chain recombines TRBV6-5 with TRBJ1-4, with 7 bases aligning to TRBD1. J lost 3 bases, V lost 3 bases, and 7 bases had no gene match. Per germline, CDR1 MNHEY and CDR2 SVGAGI. This CDR3 contains 16 residues. As DNA, the CDR3 is TGTGCCAGCAGTTATTTTTCGGGGACAGCTAATGAAAAACTGTTTTTT. Encoded protein: CASSYFSGTANEKLFF.

This clone showed up just once. This sequence joins TRBV13 and TRBJ1-5, with D perhaps TRBD1 (6 bases). V dropped 5 bases and J dropped 2 bases, with 10 bases sitting between them. The CDR3 extends over 14 amino acids. Per the germline V gene, CDR1 is PRHDT and CDR2 is FYEKMQ (reference sequence). The CDR3 DNA reads TGTGCCAGCAGCGTCCGACAGGGCAATCAGCCCCAGCATTTT. Translation: CASSVRQGNQPQHF.

In this sample, this clone turned up a few times. The rearrangement uses TRBV4-3 and TRBJ1-2; no clear D gene. CDR3 size: 14 residues. The V end lost 0 bases, the J end lost 7 bases, and 12 bases lay between the germline ends. Germline V lookup: CDR1 LGHNA, CDR2 YSLEER. The CDR3 sequence: CASSQDVAVLGYTF. The CDR3 DNA is TGCGCCAGCAGCCAAGACGTAGCGGTTCTTGGCTACACCTTC.

The J gene is TRBJ1-1, the V gene TRBV19, with D possibly matching TRBD1 (5 bases). The CDR3 is 14 amino acids. V was clipped by 4 bases and J by 2 bases, with 11 bases between them. From germline, CDR1 is LNHDA and CDR2 SQIVND (reference sequence). CDR3 in amino acids: CASSRDRSNTEAFF. The CDR3 DNA reads as TGTGCCAGTAGTAGAGACAGATCCAACACTGAAGCTTTCTTT.

The V call is TRBV4-2, the J call TRBJ2-3, with TRBD1 matching over 7 bases. In germline, CDR1 is LGHNA, CDR2 YNFKEQ. The CDR3 totals 15 residues. Unmatched junction bases numbered 11, after V lost 0 bases and J lost 11 bases. CDR3 region: CASSQEAQGGRGQYF. The CDR3 bases are TGTGCCAGCAGCCAAGAAGCACAAGGGGGCCGGGGGCAGTATTTT.

This clone was seen only a few times. At one end the junction does not follow the germline gene, possibly because of a read error. The chain is built from TRBV12-3 or TRBV12-4 and TRBJ1-2; D is unclear. CDR3 length equals 12 residues. Here the CDR3 reads CASSLGAARNSF. For the CDR3, the DNA is TGTGCCAGCAGTTTAGGGGCAGCCCGCAATTCCTTC.

This rearrangement joins TRBV2 to TRBJ2-6, with D hard to call. Germline loops: CDR1 SNHLY, CDR2 FYNNEI. This CDR3 contains 15 residues. Trimming removed 9 bases from V and 0 bases from J, with 12 bases in between. As DNA, the CDR3 is TGTGCCAGTCACCAGTTACGCTCTGGGGCCAACGTCCTGACTTTC. Its translation is CASHQLRSGANVLTF.

The chain joins TRBV5-1 to TRBJ2-1; 15 bases map to TRBD2. CDR3 length: 15 amino acids. CDR1 and CDR2 (germline): SGHRS, YFSETQ. The V segment lost 5 bases and the J segment 13 bases; nucleotides outside the gene matches: 10. The CDR3 bases are TGCGCCAGCAGTTGGGGACTAGCGGGAGGATCGGAACAGTTCTTC. It translates to CASSWGLAGGSEQFF.

The rearrangement links TRBV5-1 to TRBJ2-1, with TRBD2 matching over 10 bases. The trim removed 2 bases at V and 7 bases at J, leaving 6 bases unmatched. The CDR3 spans 15 residues. Germline CDR1 SGHRS, CDR2 YFSETQ. The CDR3 sequence: CASSFGAGGRNEQFF. The CDR3 coding sequence is TGCGCCAGCAGCTTTGGAGCGGGGGGGCGGAATGAGCAGTTCTTC.

V and J are TRBV27 and TRBJ1-2; TRBD1 might be the D (5 bases). Germline V CDR1 and CDR2: MNHEY, SMNVEV (reference sequence). Trimming shortened V by 2 bases and J by 7 bases, and 14 bases separated the two germline ends. This CDR3 contains 14 residues. CDR3 DNA sequence: TGTGCCAGCAGTTTAATGCAGGGCTTGAGTGGCTACACCTTC. This codes for CASSLMQGLSGYTF.

This chain links TRBV18 with TRBJ2-7; possibly TRBD1 for D (5 bases). The CDR3 runs to 13 residues. V lost 2 bases and J 0 bases, leaving 5 bases between the germline ends. Per the germline V gene, CDR1 is KGHSH and CDR2 is LQKENI. DNA for the CDR3: TGTGCCAGCTCACCAGGGGCCTCCTACGAGCAGTACTTC. Its protein product is CASSPGASYEQYF.

This clone was seen more than once but under ten times. This chain uses TRBV3-1 (or the pseudogene TRBV3-2) with TRBJ1-1; 12 nucleotides match TRBD1. CDR1 and CDR2 from the germline V gene are LGHDT and YNNKEL (reference sequence). V dropped 3 bases and J dropped 6; count of bases not matched to a gene: 5. CDR3 length: 15 amino acids. CDR3 protein: CASSHGDRGLSEAFF. CDR3 DNA: TGTGCCAGCAGCCACGGGGACAGGGGGCTCTCTGAAGCTTTCTTT.

The chain combines TRBV6-2 or TRBV6-3 with TRBJ2-3, with D tentatively TRBD2 (6 bases). The V and J ends lost 5 bases and 8 bases respectively, with 17 bases between them. This CDR3 region has 14 residues. The germline CDR1 and CDR2 sequences are MNHEY and SVGEGT. DNA for the CDR3: TGTGCCAGCAGTGGCTATCGGGGGACCGGTACGCAGTATTTT. Encoded protein: CASSGYRGTGTQYF.

V gene TRBV2 combines with J gene TRBJ1-4; D is undetermined. Between the trimmed V and J ends, which lost 2 bases and 7 bases, there was a span of 11 bases. In germline, CDR1 is SNHLY, CDR2 FYNNEI. There are 14 residues in the CDR3. CDR3: CASSEIRQSEKLFF. The CDR3 DNA reads TGTGCCAGCAGTGAAATCAGGCAGAGTGAAAAACTGTTTTTT.